This T cell receptor (beta chain) was captured in a study of shared clonotypes between healthy human individuals. General study points: With a handful of donors compared, 4% to 5.5% of naive CD4 clonotypes were shared. A limitation of the genetic and exposure-history diversity represented arose from few donors. Only blood underwent sampling, and tissue repertoires likely differ.

CDR3 length: 15 residues. With 1 base clipped from V and 0 bases from J, the junction kept 0 bases outside the gene matches. Germline CDR1 is KGHSH and CDR2 is LQKENI. This clone was counted once. Its matching antigen is unknown. The sample has other DNA sequences that encode this CDR3 too. Libraries were prepared by immunoSEQ multiplex PCR; TCRdb keeps only in-frame clonotypes and omits some of them. Counted here are roughly 2.6 million clones, approximately 94% occurring once; the ten biggest clones make up under 0.15%. A CD45RA-negative memory subset and a CD45RA+ naive subset were separated from the CD4+ cells.

J is TRBJ2-1 and V is TRBV18; 7 nucleotides agree with TRBD2. This receptor was identified in a man between 18 and 29 years old in good health. The sample taken for sequencing was naive CD4+ T cells sorted from blood. Stated subset: CD45RA+ positively selected. DNA for the CDR3: TGTGCCAGCTCACCACTAGCGGGCTCCTACAATGAGCAGTTCTTC. The encoded protein is CASSPLAGSYNEQFF.